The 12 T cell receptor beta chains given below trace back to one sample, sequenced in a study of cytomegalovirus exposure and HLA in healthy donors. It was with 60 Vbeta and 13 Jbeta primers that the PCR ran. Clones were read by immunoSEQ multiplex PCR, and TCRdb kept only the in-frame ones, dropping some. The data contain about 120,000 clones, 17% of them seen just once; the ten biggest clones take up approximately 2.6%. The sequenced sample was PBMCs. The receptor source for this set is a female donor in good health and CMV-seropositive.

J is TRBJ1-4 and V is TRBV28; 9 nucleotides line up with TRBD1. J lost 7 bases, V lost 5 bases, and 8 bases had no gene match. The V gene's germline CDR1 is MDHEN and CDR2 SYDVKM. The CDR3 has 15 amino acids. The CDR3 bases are TGTGCCAGCAGTCCACACAGACAGGGGGGTGAAAAACTGTTTTTT. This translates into CASSPHRQGGEKLFF.

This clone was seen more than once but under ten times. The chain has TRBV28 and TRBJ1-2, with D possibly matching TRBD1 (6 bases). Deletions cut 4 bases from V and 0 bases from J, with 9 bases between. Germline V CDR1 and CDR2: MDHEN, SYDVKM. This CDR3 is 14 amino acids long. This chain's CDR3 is CASSWTASNYGYTF. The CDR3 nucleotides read TGTGCCAGCAGTTGGACAGCTTCTAACTATGGCTACACCTTC.

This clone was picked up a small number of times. In DNA, the CDR3 is TGCGCCAGCAGCTTGGGTCTAGCGGGGCCCTGGGATACGCAGTATTTT. Translated: CASSLGLAGPWDTQYF. The chain carries TRBV5-1 and TRBJ2-3, with 9 nucleotides matching TRBD2. Germline values: CDR1 SGHRS, CDR2 YFSETQ. V was clipped by 0 bases and J by 6 bases; unmatched bases: 8. The CDR3 spans 16 residues.

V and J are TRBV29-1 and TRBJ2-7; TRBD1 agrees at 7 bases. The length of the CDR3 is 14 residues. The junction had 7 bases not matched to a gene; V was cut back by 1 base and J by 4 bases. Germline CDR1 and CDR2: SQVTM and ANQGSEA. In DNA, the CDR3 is TGCAGCGTTGAAGCACCGGGACAGAAATACGAGCAGTACTTC. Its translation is CSVEAPGQKYEQYF.

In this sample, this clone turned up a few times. The CDR3 protein is CASSLWDTTYEQYF. CDR3 coding DNA: TGCGCCAGCAGCTTGTGGGACACAACTTACGAGCAGTACTTC. This chain uses TRBV5-1 with TRBJ2-7, with D possibly TRBD1 on 6 matching bases. Trimming left V 1 base short and J 4 bases short, with 12 bases between. Germline values: CDR1 SGHRS, CDR2 YFSETQ. The CDR3 sequence is 14 residues long. The full variable domain, with the rest looked up from reference TRBV5-1 and TRBJ2-7, is KAGVTQTPRYLIKTRGQQVTLSCSPISGHRSVSWYQQTPGQGLQFLFEYFSETQRNKGNFPGRFSGRQFSNSRSEMNVSTLELGDSALYLCASSLWDTTYEQYFGPGTRLTVT.

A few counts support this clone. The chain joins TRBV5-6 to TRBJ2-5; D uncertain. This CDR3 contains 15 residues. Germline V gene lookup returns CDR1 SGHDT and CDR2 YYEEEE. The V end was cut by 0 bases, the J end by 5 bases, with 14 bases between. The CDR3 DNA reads TGTGCCAGCAGCTTGGGCCTCCAGACTTGGGAGACCCAGTACTTC. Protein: CASSLGLQTWETQYF.

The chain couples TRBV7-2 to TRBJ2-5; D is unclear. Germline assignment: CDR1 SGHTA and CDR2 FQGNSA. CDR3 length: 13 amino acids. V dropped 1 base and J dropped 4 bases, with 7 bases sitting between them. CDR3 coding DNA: TGTGCCAGCAGCTTAGACTTCGGAGAGACCCAGTACTTC. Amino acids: CASSLDFGETQYF.

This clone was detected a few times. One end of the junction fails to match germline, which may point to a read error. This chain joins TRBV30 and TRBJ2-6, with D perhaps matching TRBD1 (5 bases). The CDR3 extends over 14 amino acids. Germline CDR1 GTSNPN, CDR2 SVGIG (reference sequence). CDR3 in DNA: TGTGCCTGGAGTGAAGGGGCTGGGGCCAGCGTCCTGACTTTC. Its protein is CAWSEGAGASVLTF.

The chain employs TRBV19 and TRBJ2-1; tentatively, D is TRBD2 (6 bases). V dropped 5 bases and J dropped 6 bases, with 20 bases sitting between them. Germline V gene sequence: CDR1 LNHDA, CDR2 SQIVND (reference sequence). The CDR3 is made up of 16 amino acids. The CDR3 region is CASSEWDFHPGNEQFF. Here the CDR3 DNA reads TGTGCCAGTAGTGAGTGGGACTTTCACCCTGGCAATGAGCAGTTCTTC.

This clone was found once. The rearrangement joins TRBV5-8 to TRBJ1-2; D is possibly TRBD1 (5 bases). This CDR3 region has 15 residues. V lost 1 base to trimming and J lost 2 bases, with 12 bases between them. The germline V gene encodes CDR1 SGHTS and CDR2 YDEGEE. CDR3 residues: CASSLLIGANYGYTF. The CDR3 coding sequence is TGTGCCAGCAGCTTGCTAATAGGGGCCAACTATGGCTACACCTTC.

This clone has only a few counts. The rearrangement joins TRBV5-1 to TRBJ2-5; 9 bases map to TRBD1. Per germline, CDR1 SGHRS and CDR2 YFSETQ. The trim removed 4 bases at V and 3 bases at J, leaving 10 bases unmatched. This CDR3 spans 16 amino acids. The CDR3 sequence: CASSQSGQGFEETQYF. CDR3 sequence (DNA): TGCGCCAGCAGCCAGAGTGGACAGGGGTTTGAAGAGACCCAGTACTTC.

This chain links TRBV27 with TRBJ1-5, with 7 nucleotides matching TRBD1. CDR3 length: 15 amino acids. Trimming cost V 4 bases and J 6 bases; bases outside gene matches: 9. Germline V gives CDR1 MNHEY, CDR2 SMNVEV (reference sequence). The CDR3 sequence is CASSSGTDSGQPQHF. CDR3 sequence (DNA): TGTGCCAGCAGTTCAGGGACAGATTCAGGTCAGCCCCAGCATTTT.